This T cell receptor beta chain was retrieved from a study of T cell responses to AZD1222 COVID-19 vaccine. Overall study findings and caveats: Clonal diversity was possibly underestimated; the donors were predominantly white British and more often female. Spike-spanning, vaccine-associated CD4 TCRs were dominant at 160-218 and 743-854. Of spike-specific TCRs, nearly half reportedly target regions left unmutated in variants. All repertoire sampling was performed exclusively after the peak T cell response.

Data came from immunoSEQ multiplex PCR; TCRdb stores just in-frame clones and leaves some out. The sample carries roughly 200,000 clones, around 94% recorded once. A word on this clone: Antigen specificity is unknown.

Germline CDR1 and CDR2: MRHNA and SNTAGT. CDR3 length equals 13 residues. V was cut by 6 bases and J by 4 bases, with 11 bases left in between. The sequence was obtained from an adult who received the MenACWY meningococcal vaccine as a control. The sequenced sample was peripheral blood, obtained 28 days after the second dose of the MenACWY control vaccine. The chain is built from TRBV6-4 and TRBJ2-3; no reliable D call. The DNA of the CDR3 is TGTGCCAGCAGCCCGGGTGGATCAGATACGCAGTATTTT. Its protein product is CASSPGGSDTQYF.